This T cell receptor beta chain derives from a study of blood T cell repertoires in COVID-19. About the study: Donors in the United States, Italy and Spain gave samples during acute or convalescent COVID-19.

Some clones are missing from TCRdb's copy, which holds only in-frame ones; the method was immunoSEQ multiplex PCR. The data contain 260,000 or so clones, roughly 79% of them singletons. With 9 bases clipped from V and 0 bases from J, the junction kept 4 bases outside the gene matches. Germline CDR1 is MDHEN and CDR2 is SYDVKM. CDR3 length: 14 residues. The TCR was taken from a woman of 80 years or more with COVID-19, enrolled during active disease. The specimen was peripheral blood. V and J are TRBV28 and TRBJ2-3, with 9 bases identical to TRBD1. The chain's CDR3 is CASKQGASTDTQYF. The CDR3 coding sequence is TGTGCCAGTAAACAGGGGGCGAGCACAGATACGCAGTATTTT.